This T cell receptor (beta chain) was found in a study of OX40 agonist ivuxolimab in advanced cancers. The method was immunoSEQ multiplex PCR; TCRdb's version includes in-frame clones alone and lacks a portion of them. The sample consists of more than 60,000 clones, roughly 93% of them appearing once. The CDR3 contains 12 residues. CDR1 and CDR2 (germline): SGHRS, YFSETQ. The germline V and J ends were trimmed by 4 bases and 5 bases, with 10 bases remaining between them. This chain links TRBV5-1 with TRBJ2-7, with D possibly being TRBD1 (6 bases). Here the sequenced sample was CD4+ or CD8+ T cells sorted from blood, taken in a trial of the OX40 agonist ivuxolimab. This TCR came from an adult with an advanced solid tumor such as melanoma, head and neck, liver or kidney cancer. The CDR3 spells CASSPQGHEQYF. The CDR3 nucleotides are TGCGCCAGCAGCCCCCAGGGGCACGAGCAGTACTTC.